This T cell receptor beta chain is drawn from a study of Ad26.COV2.S vaccination and SARS-CoV-2 variants. This CDR3 has 12 residues. V was trimmed by 3 bases and J by 5 bases, leaving 3 bases between them. Looked up from germline, CDR1 is SGDLS and CDR2 is YYNGEE. Treatment given: over 15 received Ad26.COV2.S at low or high dose, single or two shots; 5 received placebo; per-sample allocation not given. Material that was analyzed had been drawn on day 63 after the first vaccine or placebo injection. Repertoires were generated with immunoSEQ multiplex PCR, while TCRdb's copy carries only in-frame clones and drops some. The sample gives fewer than 500,000 clones, about 91% of which show up once; approximately 2.5% is in the top ten.

This sample comprised peripheral blood, obtained in a trial of Ad26.COV2.S vaccine versus placebo. This rearrangement joins TRBV9 to TRBJ1-6; D unclear. The sequence derives from a person between 18 and 65 years old who received the Ad26.COV2.S COVID-19 vaccine or a placebo. This CDR3 reads CASSANNSPLHF. DNA of the CDR3: TGTGCCAGCAGCGCTAATAATTCACCCCTCCACTTT.